This entry lists 29 T cell receptor beta chains sequenced from one sample in a study of cytomegalovirus exposure and HLA in healthy donors. The PCR ran on 60 Vbeta and 13 Jbeta primers. The method was immunoSEQ multiplex PCR; TCRdb's version includes in-frame clones alone and lacks a portion of them. The sample lists about 160,000 clones; around 80% were seen once. Sequencing was done on a sample of PBMCs. Receptors originate from a middle-aged man in good health and CMV-seropositive.

The table lists this clone with a few counts. The gene calls are TRBV13 and TRBJ1-4; the D is unclear. Per germline, CDR1 PRHDT and CDR2 FYEKMQ (reference sequence). Trimming cost V 7 bases and J 3 bases, with 9 bases left between them. CDR3 length: 13 residues. The CDR3 protein is CASKSGPNEKLFF. The DNA of the CDR3 is TGTGCCAGCAAAAGTGGGCCTAATGAAAAACTGTTTTTT. The whole variable domain, filled in from reference TRBV13 and TRBJ1-4, reads AAGVIQSPRHLIKEKRETATLKCYPIPRHDTVYWYQQGPGQDPQFLISFYEKMQSDKGSIPDRFSAQQFSDYHSELNMSSLELGDSALYFCASKSGPNEKLFFGSGTQLSVL.

The J gene is TRBJ2-6, the V gene TRBV4-1, with 7 bases lining up with TRBD2. Germline CDR1 MGHRA, CDR2 YSYEKL. The CDR3 spans 16 residues. With 4 bases clipped from V and 5 bases from J, the junction kept 8 bases outside the gene matches. DNA for the CDR3: TGCGCCAGCAGCCGGCTTTTGGGGGGGAGGGCCAACGTCCTGACTTTC. It yields the protein CASSRLLGGRANVLTF.

This chain uses TRBV18 with TRBJ1-2; 7 bases align to TRBD1. With V trimmed by 5 bases and J by 8 bases, 14 bases remained unmatched. Germline values: CDR1 KGHSH, CDR2 LQKENI. This CDR3 comprises 15 residues. CDR3 region: CASSSTRQGIEGYTF. CDR3 DNA sequence: TGTGCCAGCTCATCCACACGACAGGGAATTGAGGGCTACACCTTC.

The rearrangement joins TRBV7-6 to TRBJ1-5, with 9 bases that match TRBD1. V trimming: 4 bases; J trimming: 4 bases; junction bases outside the gene matches: 8. CDR1 is SGHVS and CDR2 is FNYEAQ in the germline V gene. The CDR3 contains 16 residues. CDR3: CASSSGTGSRNQPQHF. The CDR3 region has the DNA TGTGCCAGCAGCTCTGGGACAGGGAGCAGGAATCAGCCCCAGCATTTT.

V usage is TRBV19 and J usage is TRBJ2-4; D possibly corresponds to TRBD2 (5 bases). The V gene's germline CDR1 is LNHDA and CDR2 SQIVND (reference sequence). The CDR3 extends over 13 amino acids. Trimming pared 7 bases from V and 8 bases from J, leaving 15 bases between. In DNA form, the CDR3 reads TGTGCCAGTAAATCATACGGGGTGCACATTCAGTACTTC. Its translation: CASKSYGVHIQYF.

The V call is TRBV19, the J call TRBJ2-7, with D perhaps matching TRBD2 (6 bases). The germline V and J ends were trimmed by 3 bases and 5 bases, with 20 bases remaining between them. Per germline, CDR1 LNHDA and CDR2 SQIVND (reference sequence). CDR3 length: 16 residues. Written as DNA, the CDR3 is TGTGCCAGTAGTATGGGGCCACCCCGGGAGTCCCACGAGCAGTACGTC. Translating it yields CASSMGPPRESHEQYV.

CDR3 in amino acids: CASSYSIGQGYEQYF. The CDR3 nucleotides are TGTGCCAGCAGTTATTCAATTGGACAGGGCTACGAGCAGTACTTC. J is TRBJ2-7 and V is TRBV6-5, with 8 bases lining up with TRBD1. CDR1 MNHEY and CDR2 SVGAGI come from the germline V gene. V lost 3 bases, J lost 3 bases, and 7 bases stayed unmatched. The CDR3 is 15 residues long.

The chain combines TRBV6-1 with TRBJ2-7, with 11 nucleotides matching TRBD2. This CDR3 is built from 15 residues. The V and J ends lost 5 bases and 1 base, in that order; junction bases with no gene match: 4. Germline CDR1 and CDR2: MNHNS and SASEGT. The CDR3 loop is CASSSTSGVSYEQYV. DNA of the CDR3: TGTGCCAGCAGTTCGACTAGCGGGGTGTCCTACGAGCAGTACGTC.

This clone came up a few times. This sequence joins TRBV14 and TRBJ1-2; tentative D call: TRBD1 (5 bases). The CDR3 consists of 15 residues. The germline gives CDR1 SGHDN, CDR2 FVKESK. The germline V and J ends were trimmed by 1 base and 0 bases, with 9 bases remaining between them. The CDR3, as DNA: TGTGCCAGCAGCCAAGGGACAAGAGCTAACTATGGCTACACCTTC. It translates to CASSQGTRANYGYTF. Full variable domain (rest looked up from reference TRBV14 and TRBJ1-2): EAGVTQFPSHSVIEKGQTVTLRCDPISGHDNLYWYRRVMGKEIKFLLHFVKESKQDESGMPNNRFLAERTGGTYSTLKVQPAELEDSGVYFCASSQGTRANYGYTFGSGTRLTVV.

The V gene is TRBV5-1, the J gene TRBJ2-7; D gene ambiguous. The CDR3 spans 14 residues. The ends were cut back, 0 bases at V and 1 base at J, with 8 bases in the middle. In germline, CDR1 is SGHRS, CDR2 YFSETQ. As DNA, the CDR3 is TGCGCCAGCAGCTTGGTCCCAGGTTCCTACGAGCAGTACTTC. Amino acid sequence: CASSLVPGSYEQYF.

The rearrangement joins TRBV7-9 to TRBJ1-1; D not certain. This CDR3 spans 13 amino acids. Trimming took off 3 bases at V and 2 bases at J, with 7 bases between the two ends. The germline V gene has CDR1 SEHNR and CDR2 FQNEAQ (reference sequence). In nucleotides, the CDR3 is TGTGCCAGCAGCTTTCTGAGTAACACTGAAGCTTTCTTT. Protein product: CASSFLSNTEAFF.

This clone was recorded only once. This chain links TRBV19 with TRBJ2-3, with 10 bases matching TRBD1. This CDR3 has 14 residues. Per germline, CDR1 LNHDA and CDR2 SQIVND (reference sequence). Trimming took 7 bases from V and 1 from J; bases not matched to a gene: 2. In nucleotides, the CDR3 is TGTGCCAGTAAGGGGACAGGGGGCACAGATACGCAGTATTTT. Protein product: CASKGTGGTDTQYF.

J is TRBJ2-5 and V is TRBV5-4; possibly TRBD2 for D (6 bases). Trimming stripped 2 bases from V and 4 bases from J, with 15 bases between. Germline CDR1 and CDR2: SGHNT and YYREEE (reference sequence). This CDR3 has 15 amino acids. As DNA, the CDR3 is TGTGCCAGCAGCTTAGGAGGGTCGGTGGCAGAGACCCAGTACTTC. Its translation is CASSLGGSVAETQYF.

The V gene is TRBV4-1, the J gene TRBJ2-1; a possible D gene is TRBD2 (6 bases). CDR1 is MGHRA, CDR2 YSYEKL, per germline. This CDR3 is built from 12 residues. The V end lost 3 bases, the J end lost 9 bases, and 9 bases lay between the germline ends. The DNA of the CDR3 is TGCGCCAGCAGCCACCCGCGGGGTGAGCAGTTCTTC. Amino acids: CASSHPRGEQFF.

CDR3 sequence (DNA): TGCGCCAGCAGCTTCCTCAGGGTGCCAGAGACCCAGTACTTC. This gives the protein CASSFLRVPETQYF. The genes are TRBV5-1 and TRBJ2-5; tentative D call: TRBD1 (5 bases). The CDR3 spans 14 residues. CDR1 is SGHRS, CDR2 YFSETQ, per germline. Trimming took off 2 bases at V and 4 bases at J, with 12 bases between the two ends.

The chain carries TRBV30 and TRBJ1-1; D remains ambiguous. The CDR3 is made up of 13 amino acids. Germline V gene lookup returns CDR1 GTSNPN and CDR2 SVGIG (reference sequence). V dropped 0 bases and J dropped 1 base, with 6 bases sitting between them. CDR3 nucleotide sequence: TGTGCCTGGAGTGTACAGCCGAACACTGAAGCTTTCTTT. This translates into CAWSVQPNTEAFF.

This clone showed up just once. This chain connects TRBV25-1 to TRBJ1-2; 12 bases map to TRBD1. The CDR3 is 15 amino acids. Germline CDR1 MGHDK, CDR2 SYGVNS. V was clipped by 4 bases and J by 8 bases; unmatched bases: 8. The DNA for the CDR3 is TGTGCCAGCAGTGCTCCCGGGACAGGGGGCGAAGGCTACACCTTC. Translating it yields CASSAPGTGGEGYTF.

This clone was seen only once. The chain carries TRBV5-1 and TRBJ2-2, with D tentatively TRBD2 (6 bases). This CDR3 spans 20 amino acids. Between the trimmed V and J ends, which lost 4 bases and 4 bases, there was a span of 29 bases. Germline V lookup: CDR1 SGHRS, CDR2 YFSETQ. CDR3 residues: CASSLGRSLFEGRATGELFF. In DNA form, the CDR3 reads TGCGCCAGCAGCCTTGGGAGGAGCCTGTTCGAGGGCAGGGCCACCGGGGAGCTGTTTTTT.

The chain employs TRBV5-1 and TRBJ2-5; 8 nucleotides match TRBD2. Germline values: CDR1 SGHRS, CDR2 YFSETQ. J was trimmed by 3 bases and V by 2 bases; bases with no gene match: 24. There are 21 residues in the CDR3. The CDR3: CASSFAARGGGPVGSKETQYF. CDR3 bases: TGCGCCAGCAGCTTCGCGGCCCGGGGCGGGGGGCCGGTAGGATCGAAAGAGACCCAGTACTTC.

This chain connects TRBV27 to TRBJ2-7; weak D call: TRBD2 (5 bases). The CDR3 totals 15 residues. V was trimmed by 4 bases and J by 2 bases, leaving 15 bases between them. CDR1 and CDR2 from the germline V gene are MNHEY and SMNVEV (reference sequence). The CDR3 sequence: CASSSHGGRTYEQYF. CDR3 nucleotide sequence: TGTGCCAGCAGTTCTCACGGCGGGCGAACCTACGAGCAGTACTTC.

This rearrangement joins TRBV7-6 to TRBJ2-7; D possibly corresponds to TRBD1 (6 bases). Germline CDR1 reads SGHVS; CDR2 reads FNYEAQ. The CDR3 extends over 15 amino acids. Trimming pared 4 bases from V and 1 base from J, leaving 14 bases between. The CDR3 nucleotides are TGTGCCAGCAGCTCCGGCGTAGGGGGATCCTACGAGCAGTACTTC. Translation: CASSSGVGGSYEQYF. The full variable domain, with the rest looked up from reference TRBV7-6 and TRBJ2-7, is GAGVSQSPRYKVTKRGQDVALRCDPISGHVSLYWYRQALGQGPEFLTYFNYEAQQDKSGLPNDRFSAERPEGSISTLTIQRTEQRDSAMYRCASSSGVGGSYEQYFGPGTRLTVT.

V and J are TRBV19 and TRBJ1-5; D perhaps matches TRBD1 (5 bases). This CDR3 region has 15 residues. Between the trimmed V and J ends, which lost 6 bases and 5 bases, there was a span of 17 bases. The V gene's germline CDR1 is LNHDA and CDR2 SQIVND (reference sequence). The CDR3 sequence: CASRQEERLDQPQHF. DNA of the CDR3: TGTGCCAGTAGACAGGAAGAACGTCTCGATCAGCCCCAGCATTTT.

The rearrangement joins TRBV18 to TRBJ1-1; 7 bases match TRBD1. Germline lookup yields CDR1 KGHSH and CDR2 LQKENI. This CDR3 is built from 14 residues. V shed 0 bases, J shed 10 bases, and the junction held 8 bases outside the gene matches. CDR3 region: CASSPPLQGNGAFF. CDR3 DNA sequence: TGTGCCAGCTCACCACCCTTACAGGGGAATGGAGCTTTCTTT.

This clone was seen only once. The chain has TRBV18 and TRBJ2-3, with 7 positions matching TRBD1. This CDR3 contains 13 residues. Germline V lookup: CDR1 KGHSH, CDR2 LQKENI. Trimming took 7 bases from V and 1 from J; bases not matched to a gene: 2. The CDR3: CASLDRRTDTQYF. The CDR3, as DNA: TGTGCCAGCTTGGACAGGCGCACAGATACGCAGTATTTT.

The chain joins TRBV11-2 to TRBJ2-3, with TRBD2 matching 7 bases. Trimming cost V 5 bases and J 5 bases; bases outside gene matches: 10. Germline V lookup: CDR1 SGHAT, CDR2 FQNNGV. This CDR3 contains 15 residues. The CDR3, as DNA: TGTGCCAGCAGCCCGGGAGGCCCCCTCGTAGATACGCAGTATTTT. Protein: CASSPGGPLVDTQYF.

The rearrangement links TRBV19 to TRBJ2-5; 8 bases match TRBD2. The CDR3 has 15 residues. J lost 2 bases, V lost 7 bases, and 9 bases had no gene match. The germline gives CDR1 LNHDA, CDR2 SQIVND (reference sequence). CDR3 sequence: CASTSVGGAQETQYF. The CDR3, as DNA: TGTGCCAGTACCTCCGTCGGGGGGGCACAAGAGACCCAGTACTTC.

This chain links TRBV12-2 with TRBJ2-2; the table names TRBD2, a call not compared with the DNA. TRBV12-2 is classified as a pseudogene. CDR3 length: 20 residues. As DNA, the CDR3 is TGTGCAAGTCGCTTAGCGGGTCCTCGTGGGCGGGACGCGAACACCGGGGAGCTGTTTTTT. Its protein is CASRLAGPRGRDANTGELFF.

This chain joins TRBV5-1 and TRBJ2-2, with D unresolved. The CDR3 contains 14 residues. Trimming removed 4 bases at V and 2 bases at J, with 9 bases between. CDR1 SGHRS and CDR2 YFSETQ come from the germline V gene. This chain's CDR3 is CASSPRSNTGELFF. The CDR3 DNA is TGCGCCAGCAGCCCCCGGTCTAACACCGGGGAGCTGTTTTTT.

This sequence joins TRBV5-6 and TRBJ2-7, with D possibly matching TRBD1 (6 bases). The CDR3 is 14 amino acids. CDR1 SGHDT and CDR2 YYEEEE come from the germline V gene. CDR3 DNA: TGTGCCAGCAGCGGCGGACAGTGGGCCGTTACAATGGACGTC. This encodes CASSGGQWAVTMDV.